One sample yielded the 20 T cell receptor beta chains listed below, sequenced in a study of early T cells in non-severe SARS-CoV-2 infection (dated by TCRdb to about 2021). The receptor library was made with 5' RACE. Sequencing took place on a NextSeq 500. The public reads were run again by TCRdb, first through fastp at Q25 and then through MiXCR, and only productive beta chains were kept. CDR3 protein duplicates are merged, each entry listing the most common genes and DNA. Across this sample there are some 80,000 distinct CDR3 sequences, with around 9.3% seen only once. The top ten clonotypes cover just over 8% of the sample. The starting material was whole blood, obtained at baseline. The receptors come from an adult who was a healthcare worker with PCR-confirmed SARS-CoV-2 infection or an uninfected control (not recorded which).

This clonotype was counted a single time. The CDR3 is CASSPDRGDDEQFF. CDR3 nucleotide sequence: TGTGCCAGCAGTCCGGACAGGGGGGATGATGAGCAGTTCTTC. The chain has TRBV28 and TRBJ2-1, with TRBD1 identical over 10 bases. CDR1 is MDHEN, CDR2 SYDVKM, per germline. After removal of 5 bases from V and 8 bases from J, the junction contained 6 bases not matched to a gene. This CDR3 contains 14 residues.

This chain links TRBV7-3 with TRBJ1-5; 7 bases align to TRBD1. V shed 3 bases, J shed 3 bases, and the junction held 8 bases outside the gene matches. This CDR3 region has 16 residues. Germline assignment: CDR1 SGHTA and CDR2 FQGTGA. The CDR3 here is CASSFKGGGLNQPQHF. In DNA form, the CDR3 reads TGTGCCAGCAGCTTTAAAGGGGGCGGACTCAATCAGCCCCAGCATTTT.

This clonotype was found many times. The chain is built from TRBV27 and TRBJ1-2, with D possibly matching TRBD1 (5 bases). The CDR3 runs to 12 residues. Germline-derived CDR1 and CDR2 are MNHEY and SMNVEV (reference sequence). V was pared by 2 bases and J by 8 bases, with 9 bases between. In DNA, the CDR3 is TGTGCCAGCAGTTTACAGGGAAACGGCTACACCTTC. Residues: CASSLQGNGYTF.

In this sample, this clonotype turned up a few times. The chain couples TRBV18 to TRBJ1-1, with D unresolved. The length of the CDR3 is 15 residues. Germline V gene lookup returns CDR1 KGHSH and CDR2 LQKENI. Trimming cost V 3 bases and J 1 base, with 12 bases left between them. CDR3 coding DNA: TGTGCCAGCTCACCTCTTAGGGTGGAGAACACTGAAGCTTTCTTT. Translating it yields CASSPLRVENTEAFF. Combining the CDR3 with reference TRBV18 and TRBJ1-1 gives the whole variable domain NAGVMQNPRHLVRRRGQEARLRCSPMKGHSHVYWYRQLPEEGLKFMVYLQKENIIDESGMPKERFSAEFPKEGPSILRIQQVVRGDSAAYFCASSPLRVENTEAFFGQGTRLTVV.

This clonotype was found many times. The rearrangement links TRBV28 to TRBJ2-1; unclear D gene. V lost 5 bases to trimming and J lost 4 bases, with 9 bases between them. Per germline, CDR1 MDHEN and CDR2 SYDVKM. This CDR3 is built from 13 residues. The CDR3 DNA reads as TGTGCCAGCAGTCAGCCTCCTTACAATGAGCAGTTCTTC. This encodes CASSQPPYNEQFF.

In this sample, this clonotype turned up a few times. The V gene is TRBV19, the J gene TRBJ1-2; the D is unclear. Germline assignment: CDR1 LNHDA and CDR2 SQIVND (reference sequence). With 0 bases removed from V and 4 bases from J, the gap between germline ends came to 15 bases. The CDR3 loop spans 16 amino acids. The CDR3 DNA reads TGTGCCAGTAGTATAGACCCAACGGTAGTCGGCTATGGCTACACCTTC. Translated, it gives CASSIDPTVVGYGYTF.

CDR3 amino acids: CASSLALGLEGNEQFF. CDR3 in DNA: TGTGCCAGCAGCTTAGCACTCGGGTTGGAAGGCAATGAGCAGTTCTTC. The J gene is TRBJ2-1, the V gene TRBV7-9; no firm D call. In germline, CDR1 is SEHNR, CDR2 FQNEAQ (reference sequence). The CDR3 is 16 amino acids. Trimming cost V 0 bases and J 6 bases, with 15 bases left between them.

This clonotype was detected only a few times. The J gene is TRBJ2-1, the V gene TRBV7-8; D remains unclear. V was cut by 3 bases and J by 0 bases, with 9 bases left in between. The CDR3 runs 15 residues. Germline V lookup: CDR1 SGHVS, CDR2 FQNEAQ. The CDR3 DNA sequence: TGTGCCAGCAGCTTTAGTACCAGCTCCTACAATGAGCAGTTCTTC. Protein product: CASSFSTSSYNEQFF. Complete variable domain (other parts from reference TRBV7-8 and TRBJ2-1): GAGVSQSPRYKVAKRGQDVALRCDPISGHVSLFWYQQALGQGPEFLTYFQNEAQLDKSGLPSDRFFAERPEGSVSTLKIQRTQQEDSAVYLCASSFSTSSYNEQFFGPGTRLTVL.

This clonotype was observed once. The rearrangement links TRBV11-2 to TRBJ2-3; D is possibly TRBD2 (6 bases). The CDR3 is made up of 16 amino acids. V was cut by 4 bases and J by 0 bases, with 14 bases left in between. In germline, CDR1 is SGHAT, CDR2 FQNNGV. The CDR3 loop is CASSSEGGPSTDTQYF. CDR3 bases: TGTGCCAGCAGCTCGGAAGGAGGGCCGAGCACAGATACGCAGTATTTT.

This chain joins TRBV2 and TRBJ2-7, with D maybe TRBD1 (8 bases). The germline V and J ends were trimmed by 8 bases and 1 base, with 15 bases remaining between them. This CDR3 region has 14 residues. The V gene's germline CDR1 is SNHLY and CDR2 FYNNEI. The DNA for the CDR3 is TGTGCCAGCGATACAGGGGGGGAGTCCTACGAGCAGTACTTC. Its translation is CASDTGGESYEQYF.

This clonotype was counted a few times. V gene TRBV4-2 combines with J gene TRBJ1-5; the D is unclear. The CDR3 spans 15 residues. Per germline, CDR1 LGHNA and CDR2 YNFKEQ. V lost 4 bases and J 1 base, leaving 11 bases between the germline ends. The CDR3 bases are TGTGCCAGCAGCCGTGACATAAGCAGCAATCAGCCCCAGCATTTT. This codes for CASSRDISSNQPQHF.

The chain carries TRBV30 and TRBJ1-3; 7 bases line up with TRBD1. V was pared by 3 bases and J by 2 bases, with 4 bases of the junction left unmatched. Germline CDR1 GTSNPN, CDR2 SVGIG (reference sequence). The CDR3 has 14 residues. CDR3 amino acids: CAWSEGQAGNTIYF. The CDR3, as DNA: TGTGCCTGGAGCGAAGGACAGGCTGGAAACACCATATATTTT.

The V and J genes are TRBV5-1 and TRBJ2-7; 8 positions match TRBD2. This CDR3 has 14 residues. Germline V gives CDR1 SGHRS, CDR2 YFSETQ. V was clipped by 5 bases and J by 2 bases; unmatched bases: 6. CDR3 nucleotide sequence: TGCGCCAGCAGATCCCCGGGAGGGCCCTACGAGCAGTACTTC. This gives the protein CASRSPGGPYEQYF.

This clonotype was picked up many times. This sequence joins TRBV6-1 and TRBJ2-3; no reliable D call. Germline loops: CDR1 MNHNS, CDR2 SASEGT. This CDR3 contains 14 residues. With 6 bases removed from V and 9 bases from J, the gap between germline ends came to 19 bases. The CDR3 sequence is CASRVAGSEITQYF. CDR3 sequence (DNA): TGTGCCAGCAGAGTTGCAGGATCCGAGATAACGCAGTATTTT.

J is TRBJ1-5 and V is TRBV20-1, with 10 bases aligning to TRBD1. Germline CDR1 DFQATT, CDR2 SNEGSKA (reference sequence). Trimming at V came to 4 bases and at J to 6 bases, leaving 3 bases not matched to a gene. The CDR3 loop spans 13 amino acids. The CDR3 loop is CSAIDRGLQPQHF. In nucleotides, the CDR3 is TGCAGTGCTATAGACAGGGGGCTTCAGCCCCAGCATTTT.

For this clonotype: With a much larger clone just one base away, this may be a read error. Here the CDR3 reads CTSRDTMGNGYTF. The CDR3 DNA sequence: TGCACCAGCCGGGACACAATGGGGAATGGCTACACCTTC. This chain joins TRBV5-1 and TRBJ1-2, with D possibly matching TRBD1 (6 bases). This CDR3 is 13 amino acids long. Germline CDR1 reads SGHRS; CDR2 reads YFSETQ. Using reference TRBV5-1 and TRBJ1-2 for the parts outside the CDR3, the full variable domain is KAGVTQTPRYLIKTRGQQVTLSCSPISGHRSVSWYQQTPGQGLQFLFEYFSETQRNKGNFPGRFSGRQFSNSRSEMNVSTLELGDSALYLCTSRDTMGNGYTFGSGTRLTVV.

In its sample, this clonotype was seen many times. The genes are TRBV5-1 and TRBJ2-2; 12 nucleotides align to TRBD2. The CDR3 loop spans 18 amino acids. Germline lookup yields CDR1 SGHRS and CDR2 YFSETQ. After removal of 5 bases from V and 1 base from J, the junction contained 9 bases not matched to a gene. Written as DNA, the CDR3 is TGCGCCAGCAGTGACTTGACTAGCGGGAGTGAGAACACCGGGGAGCTGTTTTTT. Its translation: CASSDLTSGSENTGELFF.

This clonotype was seen many times. The chain recombines TRBV5-4 with TRBJ1-2, with 7 bases matching TRBD1. Germline values: CDR1 SGHNT, CDR2 YYREEE (reference sequence). The CDR3 has 15 residues. Trimming at V came to 4 bases and at J to 4 bases, leaving 10 bases not matched to a gene. CDR3 nucleotide sequence: TGTGCCAGCAGCCCGCGACAGGGAAAATCCTATGGCTACACCTTC. It yields the protein CASSPRQGKSYGYTF.

This clonotype was counted many times. This chain links TRBV11-2 with TRBJ2-1; D remains unclear. Germline CDR1 SGHAT, CDR2 FQNNGV. The CDR3 extends over 13 amino acids. V was clipped by 1 base and J by 11 bases, with 12 bases between them. The CDR3 DNA reads as TGTGCCAGCAGCTTAGTGGCTATAATGAAGCAGTTCTTC. Its translation is CASSLVAIMKQFF.

The CDR3 region has the DNA TGTGCCAGCTCACCAGCCCGGGAGGGAGATGAGCAGTTCTTC. It translates to CASSPAREGDEQFF. J is TRBJ2-1 and V is TRBV18; TRBD2 matches at 8 bases. Germline CDR1 and CDR2: KGHSH and LQKENI. This CDR3 is 14 amino acids long. The junction had 5 bases not matched to a gene; V was cut back by 2 bases and J by 8 bases. The full variable domain, rest sourced from reference TRBV18 and TRBJ2-1, is NAGVMQNPRHLVRRRGQEARLRCSPMKGHSHVYWYRQLPEEGLKFMVYLQKENIIDESGMPKERFSAEFPKEGPSILRIQQVVRGDSAAYFCASSPAREGDEQFFGPGTRLTVL.